This T cell receptor (beta chain) was observed in a study of shared clonotypes between healthy human individuals. General study points: About 5% was the fraction of naive CD4 clonotypes found shared across a few donors.

Partitioning of CD4+ cells yielded a CD45RA+ naive subset and a CD45RA-negative memory subset. This clone appeared many times. Antigen: not known. This CDR3 has 17 amino acids. Researchers divided each subset's genomic DNA evenly across several immunoSEQ plates. Using immunoSEQ multiplex PCR, the repertoire was profiled, and TCRdb retains in-frame clones only, with some absent. Of around 1,100,000 clones listed, roughly 77% are singletons. This TCR derives from a man younger than 35 in good health. Some clones in this sample may be carry-over from other donors' samples. This chain connects TRBV12-2 to TRBJ2-7; the table's D call TRBD2 went unverified against the DNA. TRBV12-2 is termed a pseudogene. The sample comprised memory CD4+ T cells from PBMCs. Subset meaning: CD45RA-negative fraction. In DNA form, the CDR3 reads TGTGCAAGTCGCTTACTAGCGGGAGGCCTGAGCTCCTACGAGCAGTACTTC. Translated, it gives CASRLLAGGLSSYEQYF.